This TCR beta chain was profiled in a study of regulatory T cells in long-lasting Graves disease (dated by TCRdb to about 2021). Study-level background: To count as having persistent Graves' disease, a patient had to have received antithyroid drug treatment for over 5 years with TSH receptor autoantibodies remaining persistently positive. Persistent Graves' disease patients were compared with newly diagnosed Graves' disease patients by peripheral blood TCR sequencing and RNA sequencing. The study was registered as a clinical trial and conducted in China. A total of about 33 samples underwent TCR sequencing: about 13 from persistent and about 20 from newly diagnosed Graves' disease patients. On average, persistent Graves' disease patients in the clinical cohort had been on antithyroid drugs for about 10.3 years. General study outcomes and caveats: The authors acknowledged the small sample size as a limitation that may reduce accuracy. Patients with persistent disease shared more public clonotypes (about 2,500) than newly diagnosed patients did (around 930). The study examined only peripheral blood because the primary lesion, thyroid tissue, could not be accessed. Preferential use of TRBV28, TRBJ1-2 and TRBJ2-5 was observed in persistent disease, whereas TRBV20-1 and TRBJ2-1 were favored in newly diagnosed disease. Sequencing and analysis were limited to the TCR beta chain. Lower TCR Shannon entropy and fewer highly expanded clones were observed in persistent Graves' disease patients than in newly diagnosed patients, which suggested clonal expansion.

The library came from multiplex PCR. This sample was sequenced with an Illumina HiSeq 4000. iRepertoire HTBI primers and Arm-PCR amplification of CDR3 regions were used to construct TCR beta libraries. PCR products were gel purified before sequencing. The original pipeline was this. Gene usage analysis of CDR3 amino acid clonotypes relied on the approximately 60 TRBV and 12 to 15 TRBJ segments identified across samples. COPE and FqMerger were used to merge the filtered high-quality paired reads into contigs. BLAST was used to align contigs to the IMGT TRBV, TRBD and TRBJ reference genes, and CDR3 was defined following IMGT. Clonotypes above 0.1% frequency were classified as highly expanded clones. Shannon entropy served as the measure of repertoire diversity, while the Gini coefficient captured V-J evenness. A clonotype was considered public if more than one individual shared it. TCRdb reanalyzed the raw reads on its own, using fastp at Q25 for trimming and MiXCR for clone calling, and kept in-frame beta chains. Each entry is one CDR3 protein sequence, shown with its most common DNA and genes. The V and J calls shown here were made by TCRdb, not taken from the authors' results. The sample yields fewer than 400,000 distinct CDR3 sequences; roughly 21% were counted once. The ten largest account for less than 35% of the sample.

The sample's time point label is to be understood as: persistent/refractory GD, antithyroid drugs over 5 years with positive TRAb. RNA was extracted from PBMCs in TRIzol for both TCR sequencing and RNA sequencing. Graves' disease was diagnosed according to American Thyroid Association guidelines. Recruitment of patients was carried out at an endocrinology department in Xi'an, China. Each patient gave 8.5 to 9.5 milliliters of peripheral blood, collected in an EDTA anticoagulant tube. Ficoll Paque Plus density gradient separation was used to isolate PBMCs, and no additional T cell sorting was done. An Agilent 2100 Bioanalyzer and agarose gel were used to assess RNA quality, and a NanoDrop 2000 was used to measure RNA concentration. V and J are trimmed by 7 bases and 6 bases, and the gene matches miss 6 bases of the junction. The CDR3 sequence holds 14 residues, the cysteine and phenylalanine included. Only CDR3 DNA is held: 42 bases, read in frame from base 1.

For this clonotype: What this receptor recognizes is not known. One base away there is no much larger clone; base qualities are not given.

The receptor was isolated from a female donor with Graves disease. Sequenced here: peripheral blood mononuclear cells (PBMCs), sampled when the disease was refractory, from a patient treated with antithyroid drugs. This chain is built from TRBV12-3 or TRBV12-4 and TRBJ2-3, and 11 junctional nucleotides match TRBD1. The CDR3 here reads CASMPGQGVDTQYF. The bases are TGTGCCAGCATGCCGGGACAGGGGGTGGATACGCAGTATTTT.